This TCR beta chain was recorded in a study of blood T cell repertoires in COVID-19. About the research overall: Italy, Spain and the United States were the sources of the convalescent and acute COVID-19 samples. PBMCs, B-cell-depleted T cells, or T cells provided the cDNA or gDNA that made up the material.

Authors' analysis steps: Amplification of reference gene primers provided the estimated nucleated cell counts. Profiled with immunoSEQ multiplex PCR; TCRdb holds only in-frame clones, not every one. The V and J calls and the clone size are those of that table, but D and trimming were determined from the DNA. The table records about 400,000 clones, approximately 90% of them present only once. There are 13 residues in the CDR3. Germline CDR1 reads LGHDT; CDR2 reads YNNKEL (reference sequence). The ends were cut back, 3 bases at V and 5 bases at J, with 8 bases in the middle. The receptor was isolated from a woman in her 30s with active or convalescent COVID-19. This rearrangement joins TRBV3-1 (or the pseudogene TRBV3-2) to TRBJ2-1; TRBD1 is a possible D gene (5 bases). Sequencing was done on a sample of peripheral blood. This CDR3 is CASSHRVHNEQFF. CDR3 bases: TGTGCCAGCAGCCACAGGGTCCACAATGAGCAGTTCTTC.